Listed here are 23 T cell receptor beta chains from one sample, sequenced in a study of T cells in Graves' hyperthyroidism and ophthalmopathy. Using RNA transcripts as the source, TCR beta CDR3 regions were amplified. The primer set for the first-round RT-PCR of the TCR CDR3 was HTBI. TCRdb processed the multiplex PCR reads anew with MiXCR; each CDR3 protein has one entry. The sample lists fewer than 550,000 distinct CDR3 sequences, approximately 25% seen once, with roughly 12% in the top ten. Sequences were obtained from blood. These receptor sequences come from a woman younger than 45 with Graves' ophthalmopathy.

This clonotype occurred many times. The chain recombines TRBV7-2 with TRBJ1-3; D not resolved. The germline gives CDR1 SGHTA, CDR2 FQGNSA. The CDR3 loop spans 15 amino acids. V lost 2 bases and J 3 bases, leaving 11 bases between the germline ends. CDR3 region: CASSLNGQSGNTIYF. CDR3 bases: TGTGCCAGCAGCTTAAACGGGCAGAGTGGAAACACCATATATTTT.

This clonotype was observed at least ten times. This chain links TRBV6-1 with TRBJ2-5; possible D gene TRBD1, 5 bases. This CDR3 is built from 16 residues. From germline, CDR1 is MNHNS and CDR2 SASEGT. The V end was cut by 7 bases, the J end by 1 base, with 19 bases between. The CDR3 nucleotides are TGTGCCAGCACCATTCCCTTACGGACAACCCAAGAGACCCAGTACTTC. The encoded protein is CASTIPLRTTQETQYF.

With respect to this clonotype: This may come from a read error, since a much larger clone is one base off. The chain uses TRBV2 and TRBJ1-1; possibly TRBD1 for D (6 bases). This CDR3 is 13 amino acids long. Germline V gene data show CDR1 as SNHLY and CDR2 as FYNNEI. The DNA for the CDR3 is TGTACCAGCAGGGTACAGGGGAACACTGAAGCTTTCTTT. It specifies CTSRVQGNTEAFF.

The chain recombines TRBV6-1 with TRBJ1-1, with D possibly matching TRBD1 (5 bases). The V gene's germline CDR1 is MNHNS and CDR2 SASEGT. V was shortened by 7 bases and J by 0 bases, with 15 bases between the two germline ends. This CDR3 contains 15 residues. The CDR3 DNA follows: TGTGCCAGCATAAAAGGGCAGGGTGTGAACACTGAAGCTTTCTTT. Protein product: CASIKGQGVNTEAFF.

This clonotype has at least ten counts. The chain carries TRBV11-2 and TRBJ1-2; D is unresolved. The CDR3 sequence is 16 residues long. Trimming shortened V by 2 bases and J by 8 bases, and 21 bases separated the two germline ends. Germline lookup yields CDR1 SGHAT and CDR2 FQNNGV. CDR3 loop: CASSLFLGGRAAGYTF. The CDR3 nucleotides read TGTGCCAGCAGCTTATTCTTGGGTGGTCGGGCTGCGGGCTACACCTTC.

This clonotype showed up many times. The chain is built from TRBV6-5 and TRBJ2-2; weak D call: TRBD2 (6 bases). The CDR3 is 14 residues long. From germline, CDR1 is MNHEY and CDR2 SVGAGI. Trimming stripped 8 bases from V and 2 bases from J, with 12 bases between. The CDR3 reads CASLPDYNTGELFF. CDR3 nucleotides: TGTGCCAGCTTACCGGACTATAACACCGGGGAGCTGTTTTTT.

This clonotype was found many times. The chain carries TRBV20-1 and TRBJ2-7; 8 bases match TRBD2. CDR1 and CDR2 (germline): DFQATT, SNEGSKA (reference sequence). The CDR3 has 13 residues. Germline trimming cut 7 bases from V and 0 bases from J; bases unmatched to any gene: 5. The CDR3 DNA is TGCAGTGTCGGCGGGGGGCTCTCCTACGAGCAGTACTTC. Its translation: CSVGGGLSYEQYF.

This clonotype was found many times. The chain has TRBV5-1 and TRBJ2-5, with D possibly being TRBD2 (7 bases). The CDR3 is 14 residues long. Between the trimmed V and J ends, which lost 5 bases and 5 bases, there was a span of 16 bases. The germline gives CDR1 SGHRS, CDR2 YFSETQ. The CDR3 is CASRPLGGAETQYF. The DNA for the CDR3 is TGCGCCAGCAGGCCCTTAGGGGGGGCCGAGACCCAGTACTTC.

The sample holds many counts of this clonotype. The rearrangement links TRBV2 to TRBJ1-2; D unclear. The CDR3 is 15 amino acids. V lost 3 bases to trimming and J lost 1 base, with 12 bases between them. The germline gives CDR1 SNHLY, CDR2 FYNNEI. In DNA, the CDR3 is TGTGCCAGCAGTGAGGCGCGGAGACTTAACTATGGCTACACCTTC. This gives the protein CASSEARRLNYGYTF.

This clonotype was seen at least ten times. The genes are TRBV7-8 and TRBJ1-1; possible D gene TRBD1, 6 bases. Germline CDR1 SGHVS, CDR2 FQNEAQ. Trimming took 6 bases from V and 7 from J, leaving 15 bases between them. The CDR3 has 13 residues. The CDR3 region has the DNA TGTGCCAGCAGTTTCACAGGGTATGGTGAAGCTTTCTTT. Amino acid sequence: CASSFTGYGEAFF.

The chain carries TRBV3-1 and TRBJ1-2; tentative D call: TRBD1 (6 bases). Trimming shortened V by 1 base and J by 5 bases, and 17 bases separated the two germline ends. CDR1 is LGHDT, CDR2 YNNKEL, per germline (reference sequence). This CDR3 is 16 amino acids long. The CDR3 bases are TGTGCCAGCAGCCAAGCGGGACACCGCGGTGGATATGGCTACACCTTC. It is translated as CASSQAGHRGGYGYTF.

The V call is TRBV5-5, the J call TRBJ2-7; no clear D. The CDR3 sequence is 13 residues long. V lost 4 bases and J lost 0, with 8 bases in between. Per germline, CDR1 SGHKS and CDR2 YYEKEE (reference sequence). As DNA, the CDR3 is TGTGCCAGCAGCCCGGAGCCCTCCTACGAGCAGTACTTC. It yields the protein CASSPEPSYEQYF.

This clonotype was detected only once. The chain links TRBV12-3 or TRBV12-4 to TRBJ2-5; a possible D gene is TRBD2 (5 bases). Trimming stripped 5 bases from V and 3 bases from J, with 19 bases between. The CDR3 runs to 16 residues. CDR3 DNA: TGTGCCAGCAGTCCCACTAGGCCGCTGACCGAAGAGACCCAGTACTTC. Encoded protein: CASSPTRPLTEETQYF.

This clonotype was detected many times. V gene TRBV2 combines with J gene TRBJ2-5; no firm D call. The V gene's germline CDR1 is SNHLY and CDR2 FYNNEI. Trimming left V 8 bases short and J 1 base short, with 11 bases between. The CDR3 runs 13 residues. DNA for the CDR3: TGTGCCAGCGGGCGGCAGGCCCAAGAGACCCAGTACTTC. Protein product: CASGRQAQETQYF.

This clonotype occurred many times. This rearrangement joins TRBV30 to TRBJ1-6; D ambiguous. Germline V gene sequence: CDR1 GTSNPN, CDR2 SVGIG (reference sequence). The V and J ends lost 3 bases and 9 bases respectively, with 12 bases between them. The CDR3 extends over 13 amino acids. The chain's CDR3 is CAWSQTVGSPLHF. The CDR3 nucleotides are TGTGCCTGGAGCCAAACCGTGGGTTCACCCCTCCACTTT.

This clonotype was observed at least ten times. This chain uses TRBV6-1 with TRBJ2-7; 8 nucleotides line up with TRBD1. The CDR3 sequence is 13 residues long. CDR1 and CDR2 from the germline V gene are MNHNS and SASEGT. The J segment lost 2 bases and the V segment lost 6 bases, leaving 3 bases of the junction unmatched. The chain's CDR3 is CASRDRVAYEQYF. CDR3 DNA: TGTGCCAGCAGGGACAGGGTGGCCTACGAGCAGTACTTC.

The chain joins TRBV9 to TRBJ1-1, with TRBD1 matching 7 bases. Losses at the gene ends were 2 bases for V and 2 bases for J; bases not matched to a gene: 6. CDR1 and CDR2 from the germline V gene are SGDLS and YYNGEE. The CDR3 covers 15 residues. DNA of the CDR3: TGTGCCAGCAGCGTCCTGACAGGGTATAACACTGAAGCTTTCTTT. Protein product: CASSVLTGYNTEAFF. Full variable domain (remainder filled in from reference TRBV9 and TRBJ1-1): DSGVTQTPKHLITATGQRVTLRCSPRSGDLSVYWYQQSLDQGLQFLIQYYNGEERAKGNILERFSAQQFPDLHSELNLSSLELGDSALYFCASSVLTGYNTEAFFGQGTRLTVV.

The V and J genes are TRBV4-1 and TRBJ1-1, with D unclear. V was pared by 4 bases and J by 6 bases, with 15 bases between. Germline CDR1 and CDR2: MGHRA and YSYEKL. The CDR3 is 14 residues long. The CDR3 protein is CASSRPSERAEAFF. The CDR3 coding sequence is TGCGCCAGCAGCCGCCCTAGTGAGCGGGCTGAAGCTTTCTTT.

This clonotype was seen ten or more times. The rearrangement uses TRBV12-3 or TRBV12-4 and TRBJ1-1; D is ambiguous. The CDR3 has 13 residues. V was trimmed by 5 bases and J by 2 bases, leaving 9 bases between them. DNA of the CDR3: TGTGCCAGCAGTGGCATCATAAACACTGAAGCTTTCTTT. Protein product: CASSGIINTEAFF.

This clonotype came up a few times. This chain uses TRBV6-1 with TRBJ1-5, with 9 nucleotides matching TRBD1. Per the germline V gene, CDR1 is MNHNS and CDR2 is SASEGT. This CDR3 has 15 amino acids. Losses at the gene ends were 6 bases for V and 4 bases for J; bases not matched to a gene: 7. The CDR3 nucleotides read TGTGCCAGCAGCCAGGGACAGGGTCAGAATCAGCCCCAGCATTTT. Translated, it gives CASSQGQGQNQPQHF.

This clonotype came up many times. CDR3 bases: TGTGCCAGCAGCTTACAGGGGTCTCAAGAGACCCAGTACTTC. Its protein product is CASSLQGSQETQYF. The V gene is TRBV7-3, the J gene TRBJ2-5, with D tentatively TRBD1 (6 bases). The CDR3 consists of 14 residues. CDR1 is SGHTA and CDR2 is FQGTGA in the germline V gene. V was clipped by 2 bases and J by 2 bases, with 9 bases between them.

This clonotype showed up many times. The genes are TRBV19 and TRBJ2-7, with D possibly TRBD1 on 5 matching bases. The CDR3 sequence is 14 residues long. In germline, CDR1 is LNHDA, CDR2 SQIVND (reference sequence). V lost 5 bases and J 3 bases, leaving 14 bases between the germline ends. CDR3 loop: CASSSRTSLYEQYF. As DNA, the CDR3 is TGTGCCAGTAGTTCCCGGACAAGTCTCTACGAGCAGTACTTC.

This clonotype was found a few times. This chain uses TRBV5-1 with TRBJ1-1; possible D gene TRBD1, 5 bases. Trimming took off 3 bases at V and 2 bases at J, with 8 bases between the two ends. There are 13 residues in the CDR3. Germline V gives CDR1 SGHRS, CDR2 YFSETQ. For the CDR3, the DNA is TGCGCCAGCAGCTGTAGGGGAAACACTGAAGCTTTCTTT. Its protein product is CASSCRGNTEAFF.